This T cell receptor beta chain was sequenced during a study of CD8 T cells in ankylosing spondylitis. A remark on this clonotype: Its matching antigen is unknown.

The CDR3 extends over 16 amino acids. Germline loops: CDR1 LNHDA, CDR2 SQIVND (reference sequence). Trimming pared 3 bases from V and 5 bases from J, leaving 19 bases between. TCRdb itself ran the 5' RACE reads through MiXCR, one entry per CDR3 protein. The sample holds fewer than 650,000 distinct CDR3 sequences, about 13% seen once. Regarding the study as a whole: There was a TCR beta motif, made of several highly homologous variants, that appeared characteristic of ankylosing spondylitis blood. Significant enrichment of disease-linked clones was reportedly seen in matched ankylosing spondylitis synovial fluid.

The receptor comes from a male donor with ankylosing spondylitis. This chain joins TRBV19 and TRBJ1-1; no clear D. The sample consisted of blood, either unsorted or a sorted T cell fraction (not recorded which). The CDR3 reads CASSIDTPAGRTEAFF. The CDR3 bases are TGTGCCAGTAGTATTGATACGCCAGCGGGTAGGACTGAAGCTTTCTTT. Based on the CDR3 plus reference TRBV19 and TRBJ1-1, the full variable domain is DGGITQSPKYLFRKEGQNVTLSCEQNLNHDAMYWYRQDPGQGLRLIYYSQIVNDFQKGDIAEGYSVSREKKESFPLTVTSAQKNPTAFYLCASSIDTPAGRTEAFFGQGTRLTVV.